This passage covers 23 T cell receptor beta chains from one sample sequenced in a study of cytomegalovirus exposure and HLA in healthy donors. With 60 Vbeta and 13 Jbeta primers, the PCR was carried out. The protocol was immunoSEQ multiplex PCR, while the TCRdb copy is restricted to in-frame clones and leaves out a portion. The sample consists of about 93,000 clones, 78% of them appearing once. Source material: PBMCs. Receptor source: a woman in her thirties or forties in good health and CMV-seronegative.

This clone was found once. The chain employs TRBV5-1 and TRBJ1-1, with D possibly TRBD1 on 5 matching bases. The germline V gene encodes CDR1 SGHRS and CDR2 YFSETQ. The CDR3 is 16 residues long. V was shortened by 4 bases and J by 1 base, with 17 bases between the two germline ends. Here the CDR3 reads CASSPLLRDGNTEAFF. The CDR3 nucleotides are TGCGCCAGCAGCCCTCTGCTCAGGGATGGGAACACTGAAGCTTTCTTT.

This chain joins TRBV11-3 and TRBJ2-5; a possible D gene is TRBD1 (5 bases). CDR3 length: 13 amino acids. CDR1 and CDR2 from the germline V gene are SGHNT and YENEEA. Trimming stripped 5 bases from V and 5 bases from J, with 12 bases between. This CDR3 is CASSQGPTETQYF. The CDR3 nucleotides read TGTGCCAGCAGCCAGGGCCCCACTGAGACCCAGTACTTC.

J is TRBJ2-1 and V is TRBV28; 9 bases align to TRBD1. The V gene end was trimmed by 10 bases and the J gene end by 3 bases; junction bases not matched to a gene: 4. The CDR3 contains 13 residues. Looked up from germline, CDR1 is MDHEN and CDR2 is SYDVKM. CDR3 nucleotides: TGTGCCATAGGGACAGGGTTCTACAATGAGCAGTTCTTC. Translation gives CAIGTGFYNEQFF.

V and J are TRBV28 and TRBJ1-5; TRBD1 is a possible D gene (5 bases). The length of the CDR3 is 13 residues. Germline V gene data show CDR1 as MDHEN and CDR2 as SYDVKM. The V end was cut by 10 bases, the J end by 7 bases, with 17 bases between. The DNA for the CDR3 is TGTGCCACCCACAGGCGGGGGGACCAGCCCCAGCATTTT. It codes for CATHRRGDQPQHF.

This chain links TRBV7-9 with TRBJ2-1; 11 bases fit TRBD2. V lost 3 bases, J lost 6 bases, and 4 bases stayed unmatched. Germline assignment: CDR1 SEHNR and CDR2 FQNEAQ (reference sequence). CDR3 length: 15 amino acids. CDR3 sequence (DNA): TGTGCCAGCAGCTTTACTAGCGGGGGACTCAATGAGCAGTTCTTC. Encoded protein: CASSFTSGGLNEQFF.

The chain couples TRBV6-6 to TRBJ2-1; D might be TRBD2 (5 bases). CDR1 MNHNY and CDR2 SVGAGI come from the germline V gene (reference sequence). This CDR3 is 16 amino acids long. V shed 6 bases and J shed 1 base, with 16 bases lying between them. In DNA, the CDR3 is TGTGCCAGCAGAGATTTGACTACCCTATCCTACAATGAGCAGTTCTTC. Translation gives CASRDLTTLSYNEQFF.

The gene calls are TRBV6-5 and TRBJ2-7; D is perhaps TRBD1 (6 bases). The CDR3 has 13 amino acids. V was clipped by 0 bases and J by 4 bases, with 7 bases between them. In germline, CDR1 is MNHEY, CDR2 SVGAGI. DNA of the CDR3: TGTGCCAGCAGTTACTCCAGGGGTTACGAGCAGTACTTC. Its translation: CASSYSRGYEQYF.

The DNA for the CDR3 is TGTGCCAGTACGGGACAGGGTAGCCCATTCAATCAGCCCCAGCATTTT. It specifies CASTGQGSPFNQPQHF. This chain uses TRBV19 with TRBJ1-5; 9 bases are a match to TRBD1. Per the germline V gene, CDR1 is LNHDA and CDR2 is SQIVND (reference sequence). With 7 bases clipped from V and 3 bases from J, the junction kept 10 bases outside the gene matches. The CDR3 is made up of 16 amino acids. The full variable domain, rest sourced from reference TRBV19 and TRBJ1-5, is DGGITQSPKYLFRKEGQNVTLSCEQNLNHDAMYWYRQDPGQGLRLIYYSQIVNDFQKGDIAEGYSVSREKKESFPLTVTSAQKNPTAFYLCASTGQGSPFNQPQHFGDGTRLSIL.

This sequence joins TRBV7-8 and TRBJ1-5, with 10 bases fitting TRBD1. Germline assignment: CDR1 SGHVS and CDR2 FQNEAQ. V dropped 7 bases and J dropped 11; count of bases not matched to a gene: 17. The CDR3 consists of 16 residues. CDR3 in DNA: TGTGCCAGCACCCCGGGACAGGGGCTCGGTACTTGCGCCCAGCATTTT. Translated: CASTPGQGLGTCAQHF.

The genes are TRBV2 and TRBJ1-5, with D possibly matching TRBD1 (6 bases). In germline, CDR1 is SNHLY, CDR2 FYNNEI. V lost 5 bases and J lost 0, with 17 bases in between. The CDR3 extends over 17 amino acids. This CDR3 is CASSPLRGPYSNQPQHF. CDR3 DNA: TGTGCCAGCAGTCCCCTCAGGGGTCCATATAGCAATCAGCCCCAGCATTTT.

The table lists this clone with a count of one. The rearrangement uses TRBV4-2 and TRBJ1-3, with unresolved D. The V and J ends lost 0 bases and 0 bases respectively, with 9 bases between them. In germline, CDR1 is LGHNA, CDR2 YNFKEQ. There are 16 residues in the CDR3. CDR3 sequence (DNA): TGTGCCAGCAGCCAAGATCGTACAGTCTCTGGAAACACCATATATTTT. Its protein is CASSQDRTVSGNTIYF.

The chain is built from TRBV6-5 and TRBJ1-1; 7 bases map to TRBD1. Germline V gives CDR1 MNHEY, CDR2 SVGAGI. The CDR3 has 13 residues. J gave up 5 bases and V 4 bases, and 4 bases lay outside the gene matches. As DNA, the CDR3 is TGTGCCAGCAGTTCACAGGGGAGAACTGAAGCTTTCTTT. Its protein is CASSSQGRTEAFF.

V gene TRBV30 combines with J gene TRBJ2-5; 9 bases map to TRBD2. The CDR3 is 17 amino acids. V trimming: 2 bases; J trimming: 2 bases; junction bases outside the gene matches: 12. CDR1 and CDR2 from the germline V gene are GTSNPN and SVGIG (reference sequence). The CDR3 nucleotides are TGTGCCTGGAGTTGGCGGGAGGGCCCGAGGGCTCAAGAGACCCAGTACTTC. This codes for CAWSWREGPRAQETQYF.

This clone was recorded a few times. V gene TRBV11-2 combines with J gene TRBJ1-4; D unclear. The V and J ends lost 1 base and 8 bases respectively, with 5 bases between them. CDR1 SGHAT and CDR2 FQNNGV come from the germline V gene. CDR3 size: 12 residues. DNA for the CDR3: TGTGCCAGCAGCTTAGTCGCGGAAAAACTGTTTTTT. It specifies CASSLVAEKLFF.

This clone has just one count. The chain carries TRBV6-6 and TRBJ2-1; tentatively, D is TRBD1 (7 bases). V dropped 5 bases and J dropped 12 bases, with 11 bases sitting between them. The V gene's germline CDR1 is MNHNY and CDR2 SVGAGI (reference sequence). The CDR3 contains 11 residues. In nucleotides, the CDR3 is TGTGCCAGCAGTCGGCAGGGGGGGCAGTTCTTC. Its protein product is CASSRQGGQFF.

This clone was observed once. This chain links TRBV28 with TRBJ2-7, with 10 bases fitting TRBD1. The junction had 9 bases not matched to a gene; V was cut back by 6 bases and J by 4 bases. The CDR3 has 15 amino acids. The germline CDR1 and CDR2 sequences are MDHEN and SYDVKM. CDR3 coding DNA: TGTGCCAGCAGAGTCGACAGGGGGCGTTTATACGAGCAGTACTTC. Amino acids: CASRVDRGRLYEQYF.

This clone turned up a few times. The chain employs TRBV6-1 and TRBJ1-5; 9 bases fit TRBD1. CDR3 length: 16 residues. The germline gives CDR1 MNHNS, CDR2 SASEGT. Trimming took 4 bases from V and 3 from J; bases not matched to a gene: 7. The CDR3 nucleotides are TGTGCCAGCAGTGCTGGGACAGGGCTGTACAATCAGCCCCAGCATTTT. Residues: CASSAGTGLYNQPQHF.

The chain employs TRBV14 and TRBJ2-7; D might be TRBD2 (5 bases). V dropped 4 bases and J dropped 6 bases, with 19 bases sitting between them. This CDR3 has 15 residues. Looked up from germline, CDR1 is SGHDN and CDR2 is FVKESK. CDR3 sequence (DNA): TGTGCCAGCAGCCGTCGGAGGATGAGTTTTCGCGAGCAGTACTTC. It encodes CASSRRRMSFREQYF.

J is TRBJ2-1 and V is TRBV29-1, with 15 bases lining up with TRBD2. This CDR3 has 18 residues. Germline CDR1 is SQVTM and CDR2 is ANQGSEA. With V trimmed by 1 base and J by 3 bases, 7 bases remained unmatched. Here the CDR3 reads CSVEGTSGRALNYNEQFF. CDR3 in DNA: TGCAGCGTTGAAGGGACTAGCGGGAGGGCTTTGAACTACAATGAGCAGTTCTTC.

This chain links TRBV4-1 with TRBJ2-6; the match to TRBD2 covers 9 bases. Germline trimming cut 3 bases from V and 2 bases from J; bases unmatched to any gene: 5. Germline V gives CDR1 MGHRA, CDR2 YSYEKL. The CDR3 has 17 amino acids. CDR3 amino acids: CASSQLASGTGANVLTF. CDR3 sequence (DNA): TGCGCCAGCAGCCAGCTCGCTAGCGGGACTGGGGCCAACGTCCTGACTTTC.

The table lists this clone with a count of one. The chain recombines TRBV19 with TRBJ1-5; TRBD1 agrees at 9 bases. From germline, CDR1 is LNHDA and CDR2 SQIVND (reference sequence). This CDR3 comprises 15 residues. J was trimmed by 7 bases and V by 4 bases; bases with no gene match: 8. CDR3 coding DNA: TGTGCCAGTAGTACAGGACAGGGGTTAGGACAGCCCCAGCATTTT. Amino acids: CASSTGQGLGQPQHF.

V usage is TRBV7-9 and J usage is TRBJ2-7; 7 bases map to TRBD1. Trimming at V came to 2 bases and at J to 3 bases, leaving 4 bases not matched to a gene. This CDR3 has 14 amino acids. The germline CDR1 and CDR2 sequences are SEHNR and FQNEAQ (reference sequence). CDR3 sequence reads: CASSLYQGDYEQYF. In DNA, the CDR3 is TGTGCCAGCAGCTTATATCAGGGGGACTACGAGCAGTACTTC. The full variable domain, in which reference TRBV7-9 and TRBJ2-7 provide the parts outside the CDR3, is DTGVSQNPRHKITKRGQNVTFRCDPISEHNRLYWYRQTLGQGPEFLTYFQNEAQLEKSRLLSDRFSAERPKGSFSTLEIQRTEQGDSAMYLCASSLYQGDYEQYFGPGTRLTVT.

The chain uses TRBV10-2 and TRBJ2-1; 12 nucleotides agree with TRBD2. With V trimmed by 2 bases and J by 8 bases, 4 bases remained unmatched. This CDR3 contains 15 residues. Germline loops: CDR1 WSHSY, CDR2 SAAADI. The CDR3 reads CASSERTSGIYEQFF. In nucleotides, the CDR3 is TGCGCCAGCAGTGAGCGGACTAGCGGGATCTATGAGCAGTTCTTC.